This TCR beta chain was identified in a study of blood T cell repertoires in COVID-19. Study background: Nucleic acid was either cDNA or gDNA, and it came from T cells, B-cell-depleted T cells, or PBMCs.

Libraries were prepared by immunoSEQ multiplex PCR; TCRdb keeps only in-frame clonotypes and omits some of them. The top ten clones hold 4.4% of a sample with fewer than 200,000 clones, approximately 82% of them seen once. The germline V gene has CDR1 LGHDT and CDR2 YNNKEL (reference sequence). CDR3 size: 14 residues. V was clipped by 5 bases and J by 3 bases, with 11 bases between them. This TCR was recovered from a woman aged 50 to 60 who had recovered from COVID-19. J is TRBJ1-5 and V is TRBV3-1 (or the pseudogene TRBV3-2); D possibly corresponds to TRBD1 (6 bases). The sequencing input was PBMCs or T cells enriched from blood (not recorded which). The CDR3 spells CASSGRDNNQPQHF. In DNA, the CDR3 is TGTGCCAGCAGCGGTCGGGACAACAATCAGCCCCAGCATTTT.